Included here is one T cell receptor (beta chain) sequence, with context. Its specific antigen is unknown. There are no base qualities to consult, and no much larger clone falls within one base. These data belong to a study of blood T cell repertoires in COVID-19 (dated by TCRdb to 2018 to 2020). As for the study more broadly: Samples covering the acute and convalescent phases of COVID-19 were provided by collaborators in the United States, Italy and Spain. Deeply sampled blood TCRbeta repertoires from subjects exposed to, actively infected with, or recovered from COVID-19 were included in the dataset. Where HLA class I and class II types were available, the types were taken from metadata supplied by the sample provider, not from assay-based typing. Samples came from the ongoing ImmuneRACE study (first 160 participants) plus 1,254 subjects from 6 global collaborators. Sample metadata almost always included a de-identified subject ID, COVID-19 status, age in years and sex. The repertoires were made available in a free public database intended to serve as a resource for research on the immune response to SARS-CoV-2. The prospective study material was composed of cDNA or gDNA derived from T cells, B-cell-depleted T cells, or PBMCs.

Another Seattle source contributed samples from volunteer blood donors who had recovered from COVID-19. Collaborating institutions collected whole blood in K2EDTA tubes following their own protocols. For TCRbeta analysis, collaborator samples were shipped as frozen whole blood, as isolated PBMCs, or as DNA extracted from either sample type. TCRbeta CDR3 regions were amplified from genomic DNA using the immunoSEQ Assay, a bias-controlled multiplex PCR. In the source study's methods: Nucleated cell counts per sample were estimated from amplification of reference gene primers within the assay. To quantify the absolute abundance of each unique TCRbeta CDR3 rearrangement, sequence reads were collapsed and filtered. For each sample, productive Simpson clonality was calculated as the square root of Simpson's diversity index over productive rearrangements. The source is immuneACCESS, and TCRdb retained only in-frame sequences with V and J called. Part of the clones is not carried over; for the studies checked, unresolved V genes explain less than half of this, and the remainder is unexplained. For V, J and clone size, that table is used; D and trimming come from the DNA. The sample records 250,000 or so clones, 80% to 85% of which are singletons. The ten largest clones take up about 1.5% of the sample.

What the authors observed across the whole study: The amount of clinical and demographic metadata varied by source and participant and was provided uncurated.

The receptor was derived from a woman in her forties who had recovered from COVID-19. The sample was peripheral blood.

Here is the DNA: TGTGCCAGCAAGGGACAGCCGGCAACTAATGAAAAACTGTTTTTT. It is translated as CASKGQPATNEKLFF. Recombination linked TRBV2 to TRBJ1-4, with 7 bases aligning to TRBD1. V ends up 7 bases short and J 0 bases short, with an unmatched junction base count of 5. CDR1 is given as SNHLY and CDR2 as FYNNEI, both from the germline V gene. Reading from cysteine to phenylalanine, the CDR3 counts 15 amino acids. The CDR3 DNA has 45 bases and is translated from base 1.